The entry below gives a single T cell receptor beta chain sequence along with its context. Its antigen is still unknown. The length of the CDR3 is 15 residues. Germline assignment: CDR1 SGHAT and CDR2 FQNNGV. V was pared by 0 bases and J by 2 bases, with 11 bases between. The entry originates in a study of Graves' ophthalmopathy and Graves' hyperthyroidism. All donors with ophthalmopathy were recorded as having moderate-to-severe activity, CAS ≥3, NOSPECS ≥4 and a duration under 3 months. The authors diagnosed from clinical symptoms, serum thyroxine, TRAb, thyroid ultrasound and orbital computed tomography. The PBMCs had their origin in around 10 ml of fresh peripheral blood. Overall study results and limits: Blood repertoires reportedly contained most expanded thyroid clonotypes above 0.001 frequency.

RNA transcripts were the template, and TCR beta CDR3 regions were amplified from them. HTBI primers served in a first-round RT-PCR, which a second-round multiplex PCR followed. One entry per CDR3 protein results from TCRdb running MiXCR on the multiplex PCR reads. The table records roughly 480,000 distinct CDR3 sequences, approximately 15% of them present only once. The sequenced sample consisted of blood. The TCR originated in a woman aged 25 to 39 with Graves' ophthalmopathy. J is TRBJ2-7 and V is TRBV11-2; D is unresolved. CDR3 sequence (DNA): TGTGCCAGCAGCTTAGATCTTGGCCAGACCTACGAGCAGTACTTC. This encodes CASSLDLGQTYEQYF.